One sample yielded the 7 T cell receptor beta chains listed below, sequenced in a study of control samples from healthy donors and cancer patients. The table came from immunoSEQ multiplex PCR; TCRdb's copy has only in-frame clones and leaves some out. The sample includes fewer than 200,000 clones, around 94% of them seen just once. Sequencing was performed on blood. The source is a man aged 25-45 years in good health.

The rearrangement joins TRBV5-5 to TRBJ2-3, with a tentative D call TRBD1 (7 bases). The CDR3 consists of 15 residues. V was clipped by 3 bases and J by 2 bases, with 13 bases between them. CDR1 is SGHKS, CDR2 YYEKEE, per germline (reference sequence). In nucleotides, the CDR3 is TGTGCCAGCAGCTCATCAGGGGGGCACACAGATACGCAGTATTTT. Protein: CASSSSGGHTDTQYF.

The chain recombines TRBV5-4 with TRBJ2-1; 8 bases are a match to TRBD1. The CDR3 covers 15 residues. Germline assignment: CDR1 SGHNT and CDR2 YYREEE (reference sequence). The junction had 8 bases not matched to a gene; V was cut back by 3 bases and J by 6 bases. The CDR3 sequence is CASSSDRASTNEQFF. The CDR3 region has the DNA TGTGCCAGCAGCTCGGACAGGGCAAGTACCAATGAGCAGTTCTTC.

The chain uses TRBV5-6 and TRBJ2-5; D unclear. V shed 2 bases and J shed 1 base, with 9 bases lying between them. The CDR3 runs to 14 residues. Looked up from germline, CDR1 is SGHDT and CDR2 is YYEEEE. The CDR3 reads CASSFLGAQETQYF. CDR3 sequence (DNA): TGTGCCAGCAGCTTCCTAGGCGCCCAAGAGACCCAGTACTTC.

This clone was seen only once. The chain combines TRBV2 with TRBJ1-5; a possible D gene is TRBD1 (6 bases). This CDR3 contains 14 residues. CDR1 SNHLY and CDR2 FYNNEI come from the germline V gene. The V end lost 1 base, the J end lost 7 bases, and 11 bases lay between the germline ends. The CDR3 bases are TGTGCCAGCAGTGAAGGCAGGGGTTGGCAGCCCCAGCATTTT. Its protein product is CASSEGRGWQPQHF. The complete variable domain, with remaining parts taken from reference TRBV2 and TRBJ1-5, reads EPEVTQTPSHQVTQMGQEVILRCVPISNHLYFYWYRQILGQKVEFLVSFYNNEISEKSEIFDDQFSVERPDGSNFTLKIRSTKLEDSAMYFCASSEGRGWQPQHFGDGTRLSIL.

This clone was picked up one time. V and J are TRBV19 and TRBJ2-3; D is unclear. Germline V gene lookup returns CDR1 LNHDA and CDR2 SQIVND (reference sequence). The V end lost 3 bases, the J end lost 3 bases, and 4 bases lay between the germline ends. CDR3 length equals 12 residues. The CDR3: CASSIGTDTQYF. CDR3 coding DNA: TGTGCCAGTAGTATTGGAACAGATACGCAGTATTTT.

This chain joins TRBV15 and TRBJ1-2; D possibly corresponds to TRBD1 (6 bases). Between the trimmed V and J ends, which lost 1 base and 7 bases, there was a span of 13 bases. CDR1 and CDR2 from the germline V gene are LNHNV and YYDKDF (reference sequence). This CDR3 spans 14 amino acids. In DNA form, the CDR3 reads TGTGCCACCAGCAGAGGGGGGCAGGACGGTGGCTACACCTTC. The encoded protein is CATSRGGQDGGYTF.

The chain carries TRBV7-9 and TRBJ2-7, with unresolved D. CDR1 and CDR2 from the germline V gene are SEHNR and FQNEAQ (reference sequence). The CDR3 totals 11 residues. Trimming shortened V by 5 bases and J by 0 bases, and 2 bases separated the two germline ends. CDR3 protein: CASSDSYEQYF. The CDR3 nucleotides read TGTGCCAGCAGCGACTCCTACGAGCAGTACTTC.